The rows below give T cell receptor beta chains drawn from one sample of a study of cytomegalovirus exposure and HLA in healthy donors. The assay was immunoSEQ multiplex PCR, and TCRdb's table has in-frame clones only and misses some. The table lists fewer than 90,000 clones, around two thirds of them singletons, with roughly 9.7% in the top ten. Sequencing was done on a sample of PBMCs. Receptors originate from a woman aged 50 to 60 in good health and CMV-seropositive. CDR3s include the opening cysteine and the closing phenylalanine or tryptophan. A D gene is named only where the DNA matches it firmly. Rows may omit the clone size; those that give it use once, few, many or a size class.

TRBJ2-7	-	TRBD1	TRBV10-3	CAISSGGTGVIEQYF	TGTGCCATCAGTTCCGGGGGGACAGGGGTCATCGAGCAGTACTTC
TRBJ1-2	many	TRBD1	TRBV15	CATSRDLIVQGGYYGYTF	TGTGCCACCAGCAGAGATCTTATAGTACAGGGGGGATACTATGGCTACACCTTC
TRBJ1-5	-	-	TRBV10-3	CAISESDFYSNQPQHF	TGTGCCATCAGTGAGTCCGACTTTTATAGCAATCAGCCCCAGCATTTT
TRBJ1-2	once	-	TRBV29-1	CSVVQGRGYTF	TGCAGCGTTGTACAGGGTCGCGGCTACACCTTC
TRBJ2-2	once	TRBD1	TRBV7-2	CASSRGQGAVTGELFF	TGTGCCAGCAGCCGCGGACAGGGGGCGGTCACCGGGGAGCTGTTTTTT
TRBJ2-7	-	TRBD1	TRBV28	CASTRTGIRSYEQYF	TGTGCCAGCACTCGGACAGGGATCCGTTCTTACGAGCAGTACTTC
TRBJ2-5	-	TRBD1	TRBV5-4	CASSFQGAEETQYF	TGTGCCAGCAGCTTTCAGGGGGCGGAAGAGACCCAGTACTTC
TRBJ2-5	-	-	TRBV19	CASSPRTLQETQYF	TGTGCCAGTAGTCCCCGGACACTCCAAGAGACCCAGTACTTC
TRBJ2-7	-	TRBD2	TRBV9	CASSVAGLAGEYEQYF	TGTGCCAGCAGCGTGGCTGGACTAGCGGGAGAGTACGAGCAGTACTTC
TRBJ2-1	-	TRBD2	TRBV7-2	CASSLEGTSGRHYNEQFF	TGTGCCAGCAGCTTAGAGGGGACTAGCGGGAGACACTACAATGAGCAGTTCTTC
TRBJ2-7	-	-	TRBV2	CASRQAPLYEQYF	TGTGCCAGCAGGCAGGCCCCCCTCTACGAGCAGTACTTC
TRBJ2-7	-	-	TRBV5-1	CASSFTVGESVHEQYF	TGCGCCAGCAGCTTTACAGTCGGGGAGAGCGTACACGAGCAGTACTTC
TRBJ2-1	few	-	TRBV6-1	CASSEIGYNEQFF	TGTGCCAGCAGTGAAATCGGTTACAATGAGCAGTTCTTC
TRBJ2-3	few	-	TRBV5-5	CASSSLSREADTQYF	TGTGCCAGCAGCTCGCTTTCCCGGGAAGCAGATACGCAGTATTTT
TRBJ1-2	-	-	TRBV4-1	CASSPLDGARNYGYTF	TGCGCCAGCAGCCCCCTTGATGGGGCTCGGAACTATGGCTACACCTTC
TRBJ2-7	few	TRBD1	TRBV29-1	CSGTQGAGYEQYF	TGCAGCGGTACCCAGGGGGCCGGATACGAGCAGTACTTC
TRBJ2-6	-	-	TRBV7-6	CASSFRSGANVLTF	TGTGCCAGCAGCTTTCGTTCCGGGGCCAACGTCCTGACTTTC
TRBJ2-1	-	-	TRBV7-2	CASTPRAGYNEQFF	TGTGCCAGCACCCCACGGGCGGGCTACAATGAGCAGTTCTTC
TRBJ2-7	-	-	TRBV29-1	CSVEVWGAYEQYF	TGCAGCGTTGAAGTTTGGGGGGCCTACGAGCAGTACTTC
TRBJ2-1	-	-	TRBV28	CASSFRGRVYEQFF	TGTGCCAGCAGTTTTCGAGGGAGAGTCTATGAGCAGTTCTTC
TRBJ2-2	-	TRBD2	TRBV7-2	CASSSGLQRGLTGELFF	TGTGCCAGCAGCTCGGGACTCCAGCGGGGCTTAACCGGGGAGCTGTTTTTT
TRBJ2-7	-	TRBD1	TRBV28	CASSPGTGGFSF	TGTGCCAGCAGCCCCGGGACAGGGGGCTTTTCTTTC
TRBJ2-1	few	TRBD2	TRBV6-5	CASSLTSASSYNEQFF	TGTGCCAGCAGTTTGACTAGCGCGAGCTCCTACAATGAGCAGTTCTTC
TRBJ2-7	-	-	TRBV6-5	CASSYSREDYEQYF	TGTGCCAGCAGTTACTCGAGAGAGGACTACGAGCAGTACTTC
TRBJ1-4	-	-	TRBV5-1	CASSLGGLGNEKLFF	TGCGCCAGCAGCTTGGGGGGACTGGGAAATGAAAAACTGTTTTTT
TRBJ1-4	-	-	TRBV28	CASSSTGSSLEKLFF	TGTGCCAGCAGTAGCACAGGTAGCTCGCTTGAAAAACTGTTTTTT
TRBJ2-1	-	TRBD2	TRBV4-2	CASSRGEGIYNEQFF	TGTGCCAGCAGCCGCGGGGAGGGTATCTACAATGAGCAGTTCTTC
TRBJ1-5	-	TRBD1	TRBV10-2	CASSESDREQPQHF	TGCGCCAGCAGTGAGTCCGACAGGGAGCAGCCCCAGCATTTT
TRBJ1-1	-	-	TRBV25-1	CASSETYPNTEAFF	TGTGCCAGCAGTGAAACCTATCCGAACACTGAAGCTTTCTTT
TRBJ2-7	few	TRBD1	TRBV7-2	CASSLGPAAGQGAYEQYF	TGTGCCAGCAGCTTAGGACCGGCAGCGGGACAGGGGGCCTACGAGCAGTACTTC
TRBJ2-1	-	-	TRBV29-1	CSSGRGNEQFF	TGCAGCTCCGGTCGGGGCAATGAGCAGTTCTTC
TRBJ1-1	-	TRBD1	TRBV13	CASSSRGLGTEAFF	TGTGCCAGCAGTTCGAGGGGGCTGGGCACTGAAGCTTTCTTT
TRBJ2-1	few	TRBD2	TRBV7-9	CASSLGVISGGASNEQFF	TGTGCCAGCAGCTTAGGGGTTATTTCGGGAGGGGCGAGCAATGAGCAGTTCTTC
TRBJ2-2	-	-	TRBV28	CASSSFTRPGSGELFF	TGTGCCAGCAGTTCTTTTACACGACCAGGATCCGGGGAGCTGTTTTTT
TRBJ1-5	few	-	TRBV5-6	CASSLTASNQPQHF	TGTGCCAGCAGCTTGACCGCGAGCAATCAGCCCCAGCATTTT
TRBJ1-1	-	TRBD1	TRBV18	CASSLSPGQGNTEAFF	TGTGCCAGCTCACTATCGCCAGGACAGGGGAACACTGAAGCTTTCTTT
TRBJ1-2	-	-	TRBV6-4	CASSEYQGHYGYGYTF	TGTGCCAGCAGTGAATATCAGGGACACTATGGCTATGGCTACACCTTC
TRBJ1-2	-	TRBD1	TRBV7-2	CASSLGTGGPYGYTF	TGTGCCAGCAGCTTAGGGACAGGGGGACCTTATGGCTACACCTTC
TRBJ1-2	-	TRBD1	TRBV7-6	CASSARGVGGYTF	TGTGCCAGCAGTGCCAGGGGGGTGGGTGGCTACACCTTC
TRBJ1-3	-	TRBD1	TRBV5-6	CASSSNWDRASSGNTIYF	TGTGCCAGCAGCTCAAACTGGGACAGGGCCTCCTCTGGAAACACCATATATTTT
TRBJ1-4	-	-	TRBV5-1	CASSIGTIGFEKLFF	TGCGCCAGCAGCATCGGGACAATTGGGTTTGAAAAACTGTTTTTT
TRBJ2-2	-	TRBD1	TRBV9	CASSVRIRTGGDTGELFF	TGTGCCAGCAGCGTGCGGATAAGGACAGGGGGAGACACCGGGGAGCTGTTTTTT
TRBJ2-7	-	TRBD2	TRBV28	CASSPPRLAGAPEQYF	TGTGCCAGCAGTCCGCCTCGACTAGCGGGAGCCCCCGAGCAGTACTTC
TRBJ1-2	-	-	TRBV10-3	CAISSGGTNYGYTF	TGTGCCATCAGTAGTGGAGGGACTAACTATGGCTACACCTTC
TRBJ2-1	-	-	TRBV10-3	CAISGGASASYNEQFF	TGTGCCATCAGCGGTGGGGCTTCTGCCTCCTACAATGAGCAGTTCTTC
TRBJ2-5	-	-	TRBV11-2	CASSLSGQTQETQYF	TGTGCCAGCAGCTTAAGTGGACAAACCCAAGAGACCCAGTACTTC
TRBJ2-7	-	TRBD2	TRBV27	CASRLRGGPSYEQYF	TGTGCCAGCAGACTCCGCGGGGGGCCCTCCTACGAGCAGTACTTC
TRBJ1-1	-	-	TRBV7-9	CASSLGGGNTEAFF	TGTGCCAGCAGCTTAGGAGGGGGTAACACTGAAGCTTTCTTT
TRBJ1-5	few	-	TRBV2	CASSPGPGQPQHF	TGTGCCAGCTCTCCGGGTCCCGGTCAGCCCCAGCATTTT
TRBJ2-7	-	-	TRBV5-1	CASSYGQGTYEQYF	TGCGCCAGCAGCTATGGTCAGGGTACCTACGAGCAGTACTTC
TRBJ2-1	-	-	TRBV5-1	CASSLALGASGNEQFF	TGCGCCAGCAGCTTGGCCCTGGGGGCAAGTGGCAATGAGCAGTTCTTC
TRBJ2-3	-	-	TRBV10-1	CASSGTGSSTDTQYF	TGCGCCAGCAGTGGGACTGGATCTAGCACAGATACGCAGTATTTT
TRBJ1-5	-	-	TRBV6-6	CASRPQGGGNQPQHF	TGTGCCAGCAGGCCACAGGGTGGAGGCAATCAGCCCCAGCATTTT